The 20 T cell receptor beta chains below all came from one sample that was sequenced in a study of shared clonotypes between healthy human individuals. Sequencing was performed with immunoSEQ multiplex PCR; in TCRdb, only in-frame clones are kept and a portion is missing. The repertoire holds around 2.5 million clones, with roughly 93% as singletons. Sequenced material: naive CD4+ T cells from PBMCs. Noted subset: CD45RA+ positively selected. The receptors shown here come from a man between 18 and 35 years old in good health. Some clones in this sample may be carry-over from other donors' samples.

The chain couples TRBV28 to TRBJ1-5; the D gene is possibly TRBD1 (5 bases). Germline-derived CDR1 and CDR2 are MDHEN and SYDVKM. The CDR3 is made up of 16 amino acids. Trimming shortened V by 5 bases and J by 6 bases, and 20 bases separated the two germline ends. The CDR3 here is CASSPTVGGGSQPQHF. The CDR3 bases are TGTGCCAGCAGTCCCACCGTCGGGGGGGGGAGTCAGCCCCAGCATTTT.

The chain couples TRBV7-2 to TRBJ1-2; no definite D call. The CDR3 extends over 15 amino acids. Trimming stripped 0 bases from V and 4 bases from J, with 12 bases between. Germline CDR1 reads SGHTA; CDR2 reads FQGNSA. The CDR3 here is CASSLATHRGYGYTF. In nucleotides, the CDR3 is TGTGCCAGCAGCTTAGCGACCCATCGAGGCTATGGCTACACCTTC.

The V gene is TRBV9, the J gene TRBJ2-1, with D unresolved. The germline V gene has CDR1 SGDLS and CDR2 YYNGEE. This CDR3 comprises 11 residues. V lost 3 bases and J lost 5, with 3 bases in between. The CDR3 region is CASSGNNEQFF. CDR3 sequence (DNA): TGTGCCAGCAGCGGGAACAATGAGCAGTTCTTC. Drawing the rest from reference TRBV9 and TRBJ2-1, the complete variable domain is DSGVTQTPKHLITATGQRVTLRCSPRSGDLSVYWYQQSLDQGLQFLIQYYNGEERAKGNILERFSAQQFPDLHSELNLSSLELGDSALYFCASSGNNEQFFGPGTRLTVL.

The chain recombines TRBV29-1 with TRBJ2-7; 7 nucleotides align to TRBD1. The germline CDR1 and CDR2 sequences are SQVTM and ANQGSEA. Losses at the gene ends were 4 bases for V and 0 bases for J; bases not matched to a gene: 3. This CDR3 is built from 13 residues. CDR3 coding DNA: TGCAGCGTTGTGGACAGGAGCTCCTACGAGCAGTACTTC. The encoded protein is CSVVDRSSYEQYF.

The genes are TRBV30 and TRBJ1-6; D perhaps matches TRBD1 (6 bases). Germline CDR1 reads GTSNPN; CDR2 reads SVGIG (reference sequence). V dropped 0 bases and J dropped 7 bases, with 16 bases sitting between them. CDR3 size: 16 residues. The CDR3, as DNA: TGTGCCTGGAGTGTACCGGGCGCGAGGGGGAATTCACCCCTCCACTTT. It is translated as CAWSVPGARGNSPLHF. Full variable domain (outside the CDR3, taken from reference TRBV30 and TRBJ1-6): SQTIHQWPATLVQPVGSPLSLECTVEGTSNPNLYWYRQAAGRGLQLLFYSVGIGQISSEVPQNLSASRPQDRQFILSSKKLLLSDSGFYLCAWSVPGARGNSPLHFGNGTRLTVT.

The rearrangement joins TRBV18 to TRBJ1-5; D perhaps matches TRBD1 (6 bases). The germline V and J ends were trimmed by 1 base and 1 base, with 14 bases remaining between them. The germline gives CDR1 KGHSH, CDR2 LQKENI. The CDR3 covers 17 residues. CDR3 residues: CASSPLPGGGSNQPQHF. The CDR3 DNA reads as TGTGCCAGCTCACCACTACCGGGAGGGGGGAGCAATCAGCCCCAGCATTTT.

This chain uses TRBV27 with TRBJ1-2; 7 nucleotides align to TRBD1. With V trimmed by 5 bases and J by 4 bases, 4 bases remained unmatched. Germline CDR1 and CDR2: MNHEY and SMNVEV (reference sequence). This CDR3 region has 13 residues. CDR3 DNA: TGTGCCAGCAGTGGAGGGACAGTCTATGGCTACACCTTC. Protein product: CASSGGTVYGYTF.

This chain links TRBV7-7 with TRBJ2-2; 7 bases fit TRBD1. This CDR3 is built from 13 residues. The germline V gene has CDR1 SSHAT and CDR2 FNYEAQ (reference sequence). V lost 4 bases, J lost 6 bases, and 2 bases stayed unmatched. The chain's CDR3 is CASSSGGPGELFF. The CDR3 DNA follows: TGTGCCAGCAGCTCAGGGGGTCCCGGGGAGCTGTTTTTT.

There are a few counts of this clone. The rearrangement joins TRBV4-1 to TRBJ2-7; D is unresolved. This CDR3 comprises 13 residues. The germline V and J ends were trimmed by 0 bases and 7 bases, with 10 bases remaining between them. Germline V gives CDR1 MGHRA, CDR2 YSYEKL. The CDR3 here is CASSQELWFEQYF. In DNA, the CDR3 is TGCGCCAGCAGCCAAGAACTTTGGTTTGAGCAGTACTTC.

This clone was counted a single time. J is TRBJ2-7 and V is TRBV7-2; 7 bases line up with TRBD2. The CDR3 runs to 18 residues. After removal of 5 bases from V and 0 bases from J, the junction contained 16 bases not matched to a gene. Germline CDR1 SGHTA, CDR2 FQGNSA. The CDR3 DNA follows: TGTGCCAGCAGCCCACGTACCATCCGGGACTACAACTCCTACGAGCAGTACTTC. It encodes CASSPRTIRDYNSYEQYF.

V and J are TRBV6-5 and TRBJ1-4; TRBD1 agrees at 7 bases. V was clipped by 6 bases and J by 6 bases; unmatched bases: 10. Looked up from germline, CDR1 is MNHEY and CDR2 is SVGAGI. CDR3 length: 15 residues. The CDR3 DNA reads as TGTGCCAGCAGACCTCGGACAGGCCCCTATGAAAAACTGTTTTTT. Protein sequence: CASRPRTGPYEKLFF.

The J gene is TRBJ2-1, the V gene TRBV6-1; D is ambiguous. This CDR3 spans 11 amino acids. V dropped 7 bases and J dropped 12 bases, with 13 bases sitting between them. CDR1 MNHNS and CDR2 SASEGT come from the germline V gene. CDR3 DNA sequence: TGTGCCAGCACCGACGCGTGGGGGCAGTTCTTC. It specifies CASTDAWGQFF.

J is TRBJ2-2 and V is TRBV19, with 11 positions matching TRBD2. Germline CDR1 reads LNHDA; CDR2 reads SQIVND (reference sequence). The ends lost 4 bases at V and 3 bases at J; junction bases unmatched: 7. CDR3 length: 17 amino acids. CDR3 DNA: TGTGCCAGTAGTAGTTTAGCGGGAGGGAGGCACACCGGGGAGCTGTTTTTT. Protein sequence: CASSSLAGGRHTGELFF.

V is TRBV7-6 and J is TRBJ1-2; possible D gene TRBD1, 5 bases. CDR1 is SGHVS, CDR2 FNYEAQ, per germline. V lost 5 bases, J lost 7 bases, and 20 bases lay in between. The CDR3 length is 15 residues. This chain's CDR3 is CASSQLSDARGGYTF. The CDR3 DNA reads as TGTGCCAGCAGCCAACTGTCGGACGCGAGGGGTGGCTACACCTTC.

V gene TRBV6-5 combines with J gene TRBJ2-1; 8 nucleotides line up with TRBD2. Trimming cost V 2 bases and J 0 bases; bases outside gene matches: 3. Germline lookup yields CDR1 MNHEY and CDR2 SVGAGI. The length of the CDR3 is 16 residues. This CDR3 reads CASSYLSGISYNEQFF. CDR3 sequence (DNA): TGTGCCAGCAGTTACCTTAGCGGGATCTCCTACAATGAGCAGTTCTTC.

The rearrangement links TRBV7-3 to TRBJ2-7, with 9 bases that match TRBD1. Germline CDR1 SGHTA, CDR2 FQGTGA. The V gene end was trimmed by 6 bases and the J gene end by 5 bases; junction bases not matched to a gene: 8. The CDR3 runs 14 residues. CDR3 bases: TGTGCCAGCAGGATGGACAGGGGTCCTGACGAGCAGTACTTC. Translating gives CASRMDRGPDEQYF.

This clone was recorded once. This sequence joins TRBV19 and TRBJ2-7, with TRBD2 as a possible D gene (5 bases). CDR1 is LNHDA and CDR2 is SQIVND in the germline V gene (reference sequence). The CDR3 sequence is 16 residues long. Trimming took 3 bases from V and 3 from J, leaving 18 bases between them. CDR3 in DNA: TGTGCCAGTAGTATGACGGGAATACCCCCGAACTACGAGCAGTACTTC. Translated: CASSMTGIPPNYEQYF. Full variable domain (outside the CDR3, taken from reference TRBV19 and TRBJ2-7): DGGITQSPKYLFRKEGQNVTLSCEQNLNHDAMYWYRQDPGQGLRLIYYSQIVNDFQKGDIAEGYSVSREKKESFPLTVTSAQKNPTAFYLCASSMTGIPPNYEQYFGPGTRLTVT.

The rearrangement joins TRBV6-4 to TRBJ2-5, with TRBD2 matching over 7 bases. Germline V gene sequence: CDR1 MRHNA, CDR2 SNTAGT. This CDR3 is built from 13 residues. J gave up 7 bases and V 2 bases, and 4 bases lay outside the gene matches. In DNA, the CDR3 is TGTGCCAGCAGTGACGTGTCTAGCGGGACCCAGTACTTC. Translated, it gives CASSDVSSGTQYF.

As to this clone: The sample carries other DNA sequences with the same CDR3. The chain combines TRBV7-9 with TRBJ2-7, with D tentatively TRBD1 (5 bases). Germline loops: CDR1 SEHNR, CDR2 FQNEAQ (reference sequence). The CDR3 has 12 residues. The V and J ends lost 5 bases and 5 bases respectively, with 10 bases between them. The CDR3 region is CASSLDSDEQYF. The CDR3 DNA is TGTGCCAGCAGCCTTGACAGTGACGAGCAGTACTTC.

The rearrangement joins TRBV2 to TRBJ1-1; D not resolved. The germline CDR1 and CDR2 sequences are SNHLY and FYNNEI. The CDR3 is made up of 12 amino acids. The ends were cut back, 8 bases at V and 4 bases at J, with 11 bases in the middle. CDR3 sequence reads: CASYRELTEAFF. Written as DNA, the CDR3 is TGTGCCAGCTACCGGGAGCTCACTGAAGCTTTCTTT.